These 20 T cell receptor beta chains were all obtained from the same sample, sequenced in a study of blood T cell repertoires in COVID-19. Produced via immunoSEQ multiplex PCR; TCRdb's table is partial and in-frame only. The table shows 110,000 to 150,000 clones, with 65% to 80% occurring only once. The sequencing input was peripheral blood. The receptors stem from a man between 60 and 70 years old with acute or convalescent COVID-19.

The rearrangement links TRBV10-3 to TRBJ2-7, with 11 bases lining up with TRBD2. V was pared by 4 bases and J by 3 bases, with 2 bases of the junction left unmatched. The CDR3 length is 14 residues. Germline V gene sequence: CDR1 ENHRY, CDR2 SYGVKD. Written as DNA, the CDR3 is TGTGCCATCAGTGGGGGGACTAGCGGCTACGAGCAGTACTTC. This codes for CAISGGTSGYEQYF.

The CDR3, as DNA: TGTGCCTTAAGCAGGGGGCGTTTATACGAGCAGTACTTC. Its translation: CALSRGRLYEQYF. The chain combines TRBV30 with TRBJ2-7; 8 nucleotides match TRBD1. Germline V gene lookup returns CDR1 GTSNPN and CDR2 SVGIG (reference sequence). The CDR3 loop spans 13 amino acids. J gave up 4 bases and V 7 bases, and 9 bases lay outside the gene matches.

The rearrangement joins TRBV28 to TRBJ1-4; 11 nucleotides align to TRBD1. The CDR3 spans 15 residues. Germline V gene lookup returns CDR1 MDHEN and CDR2 SYDVKM. V shed 6 bases, J shed 7 bases, and the junction held 7 bases outside the gene matches. CDR3 in amino acids: CASRAGQGGFEKLFF. The CDR3 DNA reads as TGTGCCAGCAGAGCGGGACAGGGGGGATTTGAAAAACTGTTTTTT. The full variable domain, with the rest looked up from reference TRBV28 and TRBJ1-4, is DVKVTQSSRYLVKRTGEKVFLECVQDMDHENMFWYRQDPGLGLRLIYFSYDVKMKEKGDIPEGYSVSREKKERFSLILESASTNQTSMYLCASRAGQGGFEKLFFGSGTQLSVL.

The chain combines TRBV28 with TRBJ2-4, with D possibly matching TRBD1 (7 bases). The CDR3 loop spans 14 amino acids. Germline CDR1 and CDR2: MDHEN and SYDVKM. With 7 bases removed from V and 1 base from J, the gap between germline ends came to 11 bases. The CDR3 here is CASTPGGAKNIQYF. The CDR3 coding sequence is TGTGCCAGCACCCCAGGGGGGGCCAAAAACATTCAGTACTTC.

The rearrangement joins TRBV9 to TRBJ2-1; 9 nucleotides align to TRBD2. V lost 0 bases, J lost 2 bases, and 12 bases stayed unmatched. Germline CDR1 reads SGDLS; CDR2 reads YYNGEE. The CDR3 has 19 amino acids. For the CDR3, the DNA is TGTGCCAGCAGCGTAGGAGAGGGGGGTAGCGGGAGACCCTACAATGAGCAGTTCTTC. Its translation is CASSVGEGGSGRPYNEQFF.

This chain connects TRBV9 to TRBJ2-2; possibly TRBD2 for D (6 bases). The V gene lost 0 bases and the J gene lost 7 bases, with 22 bases spanning the gap. Per the germline V gene, CDR1 is SGDLS and CDR2 is YYNGEE. The CDR3 spans 18 residues. CDR3 sequence: CASSVESGDSSLFGELFF. The CDR3 DNA is TGTGCCAGCAGCGTAGAGTCTGGGGACTCCTCTTTGTTCGGGGAGCTGTTTTTT.

The CDR3 nucleotides read TGTGCCAGCATTCAGAGCGGGAGAGGTATTGAGCAGTTCTTC. It encodes CASIQSGRGIEQFF. This chain connects TRBV2 to TRBJ2-1; 8 nucleotides agree with TRBD2. The CDR3 runs 14 residues. Germline trimming cut 7 bases from V and 9 bases from J; bases unmatched to any gene: 11. The germline V gene encodes CDR1 SNHLY and CDR2 FYNNEI.

This clone has only one observation. The chain couples TRBV29-1 to TRBJ2-7; no definite D call. CDR3 length: 14 amino acids. V lost 4 bases, J lost 0 bases, and 13 bases lay in between. The germline V gene encodes CDR1 SQVTM and CDR2 ANQGSEA. The CDR3 DNA reads TGCAGCGTTGCCGTGAGACTCAGCTCCTACGAGCAGTACTTC. Translation gives CSVAVRLSSYEQYF.

CDR3 loop: CASSPGLAGYNEQFF. CDR3 DNA: TGTGCCAGCAGCCCAGGACTAGCGGGATACAATGAGCAGTTCTTC. The rearrangement joins TRBV4-2 to TRBJ2-1; 12 nucleotides align to TRBD2. This CDR3 has 15 residues. The V segment lost 4 bases and the J segment 4 bases; nucleotides outside the gene matches: 2. Germline V lookup: CDR1 LGHNA, CDR2 YNFKEQ.

This clone was seen a few times. The chain couples TRBV18 to TRBJ2-1; tentative D call: TRBD2 (5 bases). CDR3 length: 14 amino acids. Germline CDR1 and CDR2: KGHSH and LQKENI. Between the trimmed V and J ends, which lost 6 bases and 3 bases, there was a span of 12 bases. For the CDR3, the DNA is TGTGCCAGCTCTTCCAACGAGGGCTACAATGAGCAGTTCTTC. This sequence encodes CASSSNEGYNEQFF. The full variable domain, its missing parts supplied by reference TRBV18 and TRBJ2-1, is NAGVMQNPRHLVRRRGQEARLRCSPMKGHSHVYWYRQLPEEGLKFMVYLQKENIIDESGMPKERFSAEFPKEGPSILRIQQVVRGDSAAYFCASSSNEGYNEQFFGPGTRLTVL.

The chain employs TRBV5-6 and TRBJ1-2; D is unclear. This CDR3 region has 17 residues. Germline assignment: CDR1 SGHDT and CDR2 YYEEEE. The V gene lost 0 bases and the J gene lost 7 bases, with 22 bases spanning the gap. The CDR3 reads CASSLGGITMALGGYTF. The DNA for the CDR3 is TGTGCCAGCAGCTTGGGCGGGATAACTATGGCTCTGGGTGGCTACACCTTC.

This chain connects TRBV5-1 to TRBJ2-3; TRBD2 matches at 7 bases. Germline lookup yields CDR1 SGHRS and CDR2 YFSETQ. The V segment lost 6 bases and the J segment 5 bases; nucleotides outside the gene matches: 12. The CDR3 sequence is 15 residues long. DNA of the CDR3: TGCGCCAGCAACGAGGGCGGGAGAGGAGTAGATACGCAGTATTTT. The encoded protein is CASNEGGRGVDTQYF.

The V call is TRBV7-2, the J call TRBJ2-3, with a weak D call TRBD1 (5 bases). CDR3 length: 16 amino acids. Germline V lookup: CDR1 SGHTA, CDR2 FQGNSA. The V end was cut by 7 bases, the J end by 6 bases, with 23 bases between. The CDR3 DNA sequence: TGTGCCAGCACCCAACTCCCAAACTACCCAGGGGATACGCAGTATTTT. Its translation: CASTQLPNYPGDTQYF.

V is TRBV15 and J is TRBJ2-7; 12 positions match TRBD2. The germline V gene encodes CDR1 LNHNV and CDR2 YYDKDF (reference sequence). The J segment lost 7 bases and the V segment lost 0 bases, leaving 4 bases of the junction unmatched. The CDR3 is made up of 15 amino acids. CDR3 amino acids: CATSRDIGLAGEQYF. Written as DNA, the CDR3 is TGTGCCACCAGCAGAGATATAGGACTAGCGGGGGAGCAGTACTTC.

This chain joins TRBV5-4 and TRBJ2-1; 13 nucleotides line up with TRBD2. Trimming at V came to 4 bases and at J to 6 bases, leaving 7 bases not matched to a gene. This CDR3 spans 16 amino acids. Germline CDR1 SGHNT, CDR2 YYREEE (reference sequence). The CDR3 DNA sequence: TGTGCCAGCAGCCCTTTACTAGCGGGAGGGGTCAATGAGCAGTTCTTC. The encoded protein is CASSPLLAGGVNEQFF.

This clone was detected only once. The chain has TRBV28 and TRBJ1-4, with 11 bases that match TRBD1. The junction had 7 bases not matched to a gene; V was cut back by 5 bases and J by 8 bases. Germline V CDR1 and CDR2: MDHEN, SYDVKM. This CDR3 region has 15 residues. The CDR3 nucleotides are TGTGCCAGCAGTCATCTGTGGGACAGGGGGGAAAAACTGTTTTTT. It codes for CASSHLWDRGEKLFF.

The chain joins TRBV5-1 to TRBJ2-3; 10 bases line up with TRBD2. This CDR3 is built from 16 residues. The V gene's germline CDR1 is SGHRS and CDR2 YFSETQ. V was clipped by 5 bases and J by 0 bases; unmatched bases: 6. CDR3 nucleotides: TGCGCCAGCAGAGAAGGGACTAGCGTTAGCACAGATACGCAGTATTTT. Translating gives CASREGTSVSTDTQYF.

V is TRBV10-1 and J is TRBJ2-3; D remains unclear. This CDR3 has 17 residues. Trimming cost V 2 bases and J 2 bases, with 17 bases left between them. Per germline, CDR1 WNHNN and CDR2 SYGVQD (reference sequence). This CDR3 is CASSEELGASFTDTQYF. CDR3 DNA sequence: TGCGCCAGCAGTGAGGAGTTAGGAGCCAGTTTCACAGATACGCAGTATTTT.

The J gene is TRBJ2-3, the V gene TRBV5-1; 12 nucleotides match TRBD2. The CDR3 runs to 16 residues. Looked up from germline, CDR1 is SGHRS and CDR2 is YFSETQ. V shed 3 bases and J 0 bases; nucleotides not matched to a gene: 2. The CDR3 reads CASSSGTSGSTDTQYF. In DNA, the CDR3 is TGCGCCAGCAGCTCGGGGACTAGCGGGAGCACAGATACGCAGTATTTT.

The chain joins TRBV7-2 to TRBJ1-2; 8 bases map to TRBD1. This CDR3 comprises 15 residues. V gave up 3 bases and J gave up 0 bases; unmatched junction bases: 3. Germline V gene data show CDR1 as SGHTA and CDR2 as FQGNSA. CDR3 sequence reads: CASSFYRGSNYGYTF. CDR3 DNA sequence: TGTGCCAGCAGCTTCTACAGGGGGTCTAACTATGGCTACACCTTC. Looking up the rest from reference TRBV7-2 and TRBJ1-2 gives the full variable domain: GAGVSQSPSNKVTEKGKDVELRCDPISGHTALYWYRQSLGQGLEFLIYFQGNSAPDKSGLPSDRFSAERTGGSVSTLTIQRTQQEDSAVYLCASSFYRGSNYGYTFGSGTRLTVV.